The entry below describes one TCR beta chain. The antigen is unknown. The CDR3 has 15 amino acids. V was pared by 0 bases and J by 0 bases, with 6 bases between. CDR1 and CDR2 from the germline V gene are DFQATT and SNEGSKA (reference sequence). The data belong to a study of T cell repertoires in cytomegalovirus infection. Study as a whole: Selection of CMV epitopes for the study included recently identified HLA-C-restricted and well-studied HLA-B-restricted ones. Public TCR beta signatures indicated both CMV infection and matching HLA type.

Study observations and caveats: Cumulative frequency (of public TCR beta family members) identified carriers of CMV plus the relevant HLA.

TCRdb reprocessed the reads via MiXCR and lists one record per CDR3 protein. Here the sample spans 300,000 or so distinct CDR3 sequences, 25% being singletons. V gene TRBV20-1 combines with J gene TRBJ2-6; D unresolved. This clonotype originated in a human donor in good health (CMV status not recorded). Some clones in this sample may be carry-over from other donors' samples. Sequencing used cultured PBMCs, obtained from culture after CMV antigen stimulation. CDR3 protein: CSARDRNSGANVLTF. DNA of the CDR3: TGCAGTGCTAGAGATCGGAACTCTGGGGCCAACGTCCTGACTTTC.